This TCR beta chain was identified in a study of blood T cells in healthy people across ages. Then a second PCR, running roughly 7 to 12 cycles, was carried out with a sample-barcoded 5' primer and a J-beta primer mix. With 12 random nucleotides, a template-switch adaptor tagged each individual cDNA molecule. MiXCR, applied by TCRdb to the 5' RACE reads, yields one record per CDR3 protein. The sample has about 930,000 distinct CDR3 sequences, about 27% seen once. Donors were healthy Caucasian individuals from Russia aged about 6 to 90. The sample was also linked to a second study, of T cells of mothers and their children. That work states: All RNA that had been extracted was used for cDNA synthesis at roughly 1.4 ug per 15 ul.

The sample was blood. The TCR sequence derives from a woman aged 40 to 50 in good health.

CDR3 in amino acids: CSARDSGRPYEQYF. The DNA for the CDR3 is TGCAGTGCTAGAGATAGCGGCAGGCCCTACGAGCAGTACTTC. This rearrangement joins TRBV20-1 to TRBJ2-7; D is perhaps TRBD2 (6 bases). V was pared by 0 bases and J by 2 bases, with 11 bases between. The germline CDR1 and CDR2 sequences are DFQATT and SNEGSKA (reference sequence). The CDR3 sequence is 14 residues long.